These T cell receptor beta chains were read from a single sample in a study of cytomegalovirus exposure and HLA in healthy donors. The repertoire was sequenced with immunoSEQ multiplex PCR; TCRdb's copy has only in-frame clones and lacks some. The sample yields about 120,000 clones, over 60% seen once. The sample was PBMCs. The receptors shown here come from a man aged 40-49 years in good health and CMV-seropositive. The CDR3 runs from the conserved cysteine through the conserved F or W. The D gene is left open where the match is weak.

d_call	v_call	j_call	cdr3_aa
TRBD1	TRBV6-4	TRBJ2-5	CASSAGTGGQETQYF
-	TRBV4-1	TRBJ2-2	CASSQLTGILLGNTGELFF
-	TRBV7-6	TRBJ1-5	CASSLTIGEPQHF
TRBD2	TRBV7-2	TRBJ2-2	CASSLGGGAPGELFF
TRBD1	TRBV6-5	TRBJ1-4	CASRDIRDRDFLFF
-	TRBV30	TRBJ1-6	CAWSVFTGQTPLHF
-	TRBV7-2	TRBJ2-3	CASSSAGTRSTDTQYF
TRBD1	TRBV7-2	TRBJ2-7	CASSSDRGRIEQYF
-	TRBV2	TRBJ1-4	CASIQTPPEKLFF
-	TRBV5-1	TRBJ2-3	CASSWGDVGQDTQYF
-	TRBV4-3	TRBJ1-1	CASSQDYSTEAFF
-	TRBV18	TRBJ1-5	CASSKSGAQNNQPQHF
-	TRBV11-2	TRBJ2-7	CASSPWRGHQNEQYF
TRBD1	TRBV5-4	TRBJ2-7	CASSIAGTGMGEQYF
TRBD1	TRBV27	TRBJ2-7	CASSPPSRTGSRYEQYF
TRBD1	TRBV18	TRBJ2-6	CASSVAGTGASGANVLTF
-	TRBV5-6	TRBJ2-5	CASFSLGRAKQETQYF
-	TRBV5-1	TRBJ2-5	CASSLSQTQETQYF
-	TRBV7-2	TRBJ2-3	CASRVYASTDTQYF
TRBD1	TRBV7-8	TRBJ1-6	CASSHGQGATYNSPLHF
TRBD1	TRBV28	TRBJ1-5	CASKPGQGVQPQHF
-	TRBV20-1	TRBJ1-1	CSARDTEVFF
TRBD2	TRBV19	TRBJ2-2	CASSISIYFERGVRGTGELFF
-	TRBV19	TRBJ1-1	CASSIKGRWGPNTEAFF
-	TRBV7-9	TRBJ2-7	CSSSLTQPYEQYF
-	TRBV4-1	TRBJ1-1	CASRPRQGDRIWNTEAFF
-	TRBV27	TRBJ1-4	CASSKSPRGRTNEKLFF
TRBD1	TRBV7-9	TRBJ1-1	CASSQTGVNTEAFF
-	TRBV28	TRBJ1-5	CASQGRLGGNQPQHF
-	TRBV27	TRBJ1-4	CARNSGYSATNEKLFF
-	TRBV4-2	TRBJ2-7	CASSQDGQGSSYEQYF
-	TRBV6-5	TRBJ2-7	CATRDWASYEQYF
TRBD1	TRBV28	TRBJ1-1	CASSRADRVMNTEAFF
-	TRBV5-1	TRBJ2-3	CASSFDREDTQYF
-	TRBV9	TRBJ1-4	CASSVNQGFDEKLFF
-	TRBV9	TRBJ1-4	CASSADGGINNEKLFF
TRBD1	TRBV5-1	TRBJ2-7	CASSRGQGGYEQYF
-	TRBV5-1	TRBJ1-3	CASSLGQLNSGNTIYF
-	TRBV11-2	TRBJ1-4	CASSFSGGREKLFF
-	TRBV11-1	TRBJ2-1	CASSLDRPRRSYEQFF
-	TRBV5-1	TRBJ2-3	CASSLLGGGGLDTQYF
TRBD2	TRBV5-1	TRBJ2-5	CASSSSWTSGVQETQYF
-	TRBV30	TRBJ1-2	CAWTRDRNSYGYTF
-	TRBV7-3	TRBJ2-3	CASSLVGHPLTDTQYF
-	TRBV18	TRBJ1-3	CASSPVGSLPSGNTIYF
-	TRBV6-1	TRBJ1-2	CASTPDYYGYTF
-	TRBV14	TRBJ2-7	CASSLEERSYEQYF
TRBD2	TRBV5-1	TRBJ2-1	CASSPSGGQGYNEQFF
-	TRBV27	TRBJ1-4	CASSLLGWQGSRNEKLFF
TRBD1	TRBV5-1	TRBJ2-1	CASSSIGTGSHNEQFF
-	TRBV6-1	TRBJ2-3	CASSLTFPTDTQYF
TRBD2	TRBV7-2	TRBJ2-1	CASSRTSDANEQFF
TRBD1	TRBV7-9	TRBJ1-6	CSSSLTGVSPLHF
-	TRBV6-5	TRBJ1-1	CASSYSLIGGTEAFF
-	TRBV28	TRBJ1-2	CASSLRRDYGYTF
TRBD1	TRBV7-2	TRBJ2-3	CASSLRGWTGGHLDTQYF
-	TRBV9	TRBJ1-1	CASSTSRKNTEAFF
-	TRBV27	TRBJ2-1	CASRDWNEQFF
TRBD1	TRBV29-1	TRBJ1-5	CSVGQGTDQPQHF
-	TRBV9	TRBJ2-1	CASSRDFSYNEQFF